The 20 T cell receptor beta chains in this list originate from one sample, sequenced in a study of blood T cell repertoires in COVID-19. Clones were read by immunoSEQ multiplex PCR, and TCRdb kept only the in-frame ones, dropping some. The table records approximately 120,000 clones, around four fifths of them present only once. The sample was peripheral blood. These receptors were collected from an elderly man with acute or convalescent COVID-19.

This rearrangement joins TRBV12-3 or TRBV12-4 to TRBJ1-2; D remains unclear. The CDR3 contains 13 residues. Trimming shortened V by 1 base and J by 1 base, and 4 bases separated the two germline ends. The CDR3 region is CASSLGHNYGYTF. In nucleotides, the CDR3 is TGTGCCAGCAGTTTAGGGCATAACTATGGCTACACCTTC.

This clone was seen more than once but under ten times. V and J are TRBV4-2 and TRBJ1-5; D gene ambiguous. The germline CDR1 and CDR2 sequences are LGHNA and YNFKEQ. The V end was cut by 0 bases, the J end by 3 bases, with 12 bases between. CDR3 length equals 16 residues. CDR3 DNA: TGTGCCAGCAGCCAAGATAATAACAGACCCAATCAGCCCCAGCATTTT. It specifies CASSQDNNRPNQPQHF.

The V gene is TRBV19, the J gene TRBJ2-1, with 8 bases aligning to TRBD1. This CDR3 has 12 amino acids. V gave up 5 bases and J gave up 9 bases; unmatched junction bases: 3. Per the germline V gene, CDR1 is LNHDA and CDR2 is SQIVND (reference sequence). In DNA form, the CDR3 reads TGTGCCAGTAGTTCCGACAGGGGTGAGCAGTTCTTC. This sequence encodes CASSSDRGEQFF.

The chain employs TRBV6-6 and TRBJ1-5; 7 bases map to TRBD1. The junction had 8 bases not matched to a gene; V was cut back by 2 bases and J by 4 bases. The CDR3 consists of 16 residues. The V gene's germline CDR1 is MNHNY and CDR2 SVGAGI (reference sequence). CDR3 nucleotides: TGTGCCAGCAGTTACGGACAAGGGGGCACAAATCAGCCCCAGCATTTT. Translation: CASSYGQGGTNQPQHF.

This clone was found a few times. The DNA of the CDR3 is TGTGCCAGCAGTTTAAGGAGGGGTGGAAACACCATATATTTT. This codes for CASSLRRGGNTIYF. The rearrangement links TRBV27 to TRBJ1-3; TRBD1 might be the D (5 bases). V lost 2 bases, J lost 3 bases, and 8 bases lay in between. The CDR3 is made up of 14 amino acids. Germline assignment: CDR1 MNHEY and CDR2 SMNVEV (reference sequence).

The genes are TRBV29-1 and TRBJ2-3; D may be TRBD2 (5 bases). CDR3 size: 14 residues. Germline V lookup: CDR1 SQVTM, CDR2 ANQGSEA. V lost 4 bases to trimming and J lost 4 bases, with 15 bases between them. CDR3 amino acids: CSVVRWAGADTQYF. The CDR3 DNA sequence: TGCAGCGTTGTCAGGTGGGCGGGCGCAGATACGCAGTATTTT.

V gene TRBV5-5 combines with J gene TRBJ2-3, with 13 nucleotides matching TRBD2. V gave up 5 bases and J gave up 6 bases; unmatched junction bases: 12. The CDR3 length is 17 residues. Germline V gene lookup returns CDR1 SGHKS and CDR2 YYEKEE (reference sequence). The CDR3: CASRRTSGGTSADTQYF. CDR3 DNA sequence: TGTGCCAGCAGACGGACTAGCGGGGGTACTAGCGCCGATACGCAGTATTTT.

The V gene is TRBV5-1, the J gene TRBJ2-5; tentative D call: TRBD1 (6 bases). In germline, CDR1 is SGHRS, CDR2 YFSETQ. The V end lost 0 bases, the J end lost 1 base, and 7 bases lay between the germline ends. The CDR3 runs to 14 residues. In nucleotides, the CDR3 is TGCGCCAGCAGCTTGGGGACAGCCCAAGAGACCCAGTACTTC. Residues: CASSLGTAQETQYF.

The table lists this clone with a few counts. The CDR3 sequence is CASSLEGQGSGTEAFF. In nucleotides, the CDR3 is TGCGCCAGCAGCTTGGAGGGACAGGGATCAGGCACTGAAGCTTTCTTT. The V gene is TRBV5-1, the J gene TRBJ1-1; 9 bases map to TRBD1. The CDR3 loop spans 16 amino acids. V lost 0 bases, J lost 4 bases, and 7 bases stayed unmatched. Germline-derived CDR1 and CDR2 are SGHRS and YFSETQ.

This rearrangement joins TRBV5-1 to TRBJ1-2; maybe TRBD1 (6 bases). Trimming shortened V by 4 bases and J by 3 bases, and 16 bases separated the two germline ends. The CDR3 sequence is 15 residues long. Looked up from germline, CDR1 is SGHRS and CDR2 is YFSETQ. CDR3: CASSEGQPIYYGYTF. The CDR3, as DNA: TGCGCCAGCAGCGAGGGACAACCTATTTACTATGGCTACACCTTC. The whole variable domain, filled in from reference TRBV5-1 and TRBJ1-2, reads KAGVTQTPRYLIKTRGQQVTLSCSPISGHRSVSWYQQTPGQGLQFLFEYFSETQRNKGNFPGRFSGRQFSNSRSEMNVSTLELGDSALYLCASSEGQPIYYGYTFGSGTRLTVV.

This clone was observed a few times. The rearrangement joins TRBV5-5 to TRBJ2-3; 12 bases are a match to TRBD1. This CDR3 region has 17 residues. The germline gives CDR1 SGHKS, CDR2 YYEKEE (reference sequence). J gave up 2 bases and V 4 bases, and 8 bases lay outside the gene matches. The CDR3 DNA reads TGTGCCAGCAGCAAGGGACAGGGGGCGCGAAACACAGATACGCAGTATTTT. Its translation is CASSKGQGARNTDTQYF.

This clone was observed a few times. V is TRBV19 and J is TRBJ2-2, with a weak D call TRBD2 (6 bases). Trimming removed 5 bases at V and 7 bases at J, with 14 bases between. This CDR3 is 14 amino acids long. The germline CDR1 and CDR2 sequences are LNHDA and SQIVND (reference sequence). The CDR3 loop is CASSAQARDGELFF. In nucleotides, the CDR3 is TGTGCCAGTAGTGCACAGGCGCGGGACGGGGAGCTGTTTTTT.

This rearrangement joins TRBV19 to TRBJ1-1, with 7 bases that match TRBD1. The CDR3 covers 14 residues. Per the germline V gene, CDR1 is LNHDA and CDR2 is SQIVND (reference sequence). V trimming: 1 base; J trimming: 4 bases; junction bases outside the gene matches: 3. The DNA for the CDR3 is TGTGCCAGTAGTATAGGGACAGGCGGCACTGAAGCTTTCTTT. Protein sequence: CASSIGTGGTEAFF.

The CDR3 loop reads CASSPPMGGAVVEQYF. CDR3 nucleotide sequence: TGTGCCAGCTCACCACCGATGGGAGGGGCCGTGGTTGAGCAGTACTTC. The chain couples TRBV18 to TRBJ2-7; 7 bases are a match to TRBD2. The CDR3 consists of 16 residues. Trimming cost V 0 bases and J 7 bases; bases outside gene matches: 12. Germline V gene lookup returns CDR1 KGHSH and CDR2 LQKENI.

This clone has a handful of counts. The rearrangement links TRBV3-1 (or the pseudogene TRBV3-2) to TRBJ1-1; 7 bases align to TRBD1. The CDR3 has 16 residues. The V gene end was trimmed by 0 bases and the J gene end by 6 bases; junction bases not matched to a gene: 10. Germline values: CDR1 LGHDT, CDR2 YNNKEL (reference sequence). CDR3 nucleotides: TGTGCCAGCAGCCAAGAGAATACAGGGGCCTTCGCTGAAGCTTTCTTT. Translated: CASSQENTGAFAEAFF.

This rearrangement joins TRBV6-5 to TRBJ2-1; TRBD1 aligns across 7 bases. The CDR3 length is 14 residues. The V and J ends lost 5 bases and 3 bases, in that order; junction bases with no gene match: 4. CDR1 MNHEY and CDR2 SVGAGI come from the germline V gene. The CDR3 spells CASSPRDSYNEQFF. In DNA form, the CDR3 reads TGTGCCAGCAGTCCCCGGGACAGCTACAATGAGCAGTTCTTC.

The chain is built from TRBV6-5 and TRBJ1-2; 8 bases map to TRBD1. Per germline, CDR1 MNHEY and CDR2 SVGAGI. J lost 8 bases, V lost 6 bases, and 14 bases had no gene match. The CDR3 extends over 15 amino acids. This CDR3 reads CASSTLPGTGDGYTF. CDR3 nucleotides: TGTGCCAGCAGCACTCTACCCGGGACAGGAGACGGCTACACCTTC.

CDR3 sequence (DNA): TGCGCCAGCAGCTCCCTACTAGACAATGAGCAGTTCTTC. Translated: CASSSLLDNEQFF. V and J are TRBV5-1 and TRBJ2-1, with a possible D match to TRBD2 (5 bases). Per the germline V gene, CDR1 is SGHRS and CDR2 is YFSETQ. This CDR3 is built from 13 residues. V gave up 3 bases and J gave up 5 bases, with 9 bases separating them.

At least ten counts were recorded for this clone. CDR3 loop: CASSPLLSTSGFTGELFF. For the CDR3, the DNA is TGTGCCAGCAGTCCCCTCCTCTCAACTAGCGGGTTCACCGGGGAGCTGTTTTTT. This chain uses TRBV28 with TRBJ2-2, with 9 nucleotides matching TRBD2. V lost 5 bases and J lost 4; bases outside the gene matches: 14. CDR1 is MDHEN and CDR2 is SYDVKM in the germline V gene. The CDR3 contains 18 residues.

V gene TRBV15 combines with J gene TRBJ2-2, with 7 bases lining up with TRBD1. V shed 1 base and J 4 bases; nucleotides not matched to a gene: 6. The V gene's germline CDR1 is LNHNV and CDR2 YYDKDF (reference sequence). The CDR3 consists of 16 residues. The CDR3 region has the DNA TGTGCCACCAGCAGAGTAGGGGGCGCCGCCACCGGGGAGCTGTTTTTT. This codes for CATSRVGGAATGELFF. Full variable domain (remainder filled in from reference TRBV15 and TRBJ2-2): DAMVIQNPRYQVTQFGKPVTLSCSQTLNHNVMYWYQQKSSQAPKLLFHYYDKDFNNEADTPDNFQSRRPNTSFCFLDIRSPGLGDTAMYLCATSRVGGAATGELFFGEGSRLTVL.